This T cell receptor (beta chain) was found in a study of early T cells in non-severe SARS-CoV-2 infection. This clonotype was detected ten times or more. This CDR3 is built from 13 residues. V dropped 7 bases and J dropped 0 bases, with 11 bases sitting between them. CDR1 is SGDLS and CDR2 is YYNGEE in the germline V gene. TCRdb re-called the 5' RACE reads with MiXCR, one entry per CDR3 protein. The sample yields just under 65,000 distinct CDR3 sequences, roughly 5.7% seen once. This sequence was found in an adult who was a healthcare worker with PCR-confirmed SARS-CoV-2 infection or an uninfected control (not recorded which). This specimen consisted of whole blood, obtained at baseline. The chain employs TRBV9 and TRBJ2-7; D unresolved. CDR3 loop: CASGPASSYEQYF. The CDR3 DNA sequence: TGTGCCAGCGGCCCAGCTAGCTCCTACGAGCAGTACTTC.